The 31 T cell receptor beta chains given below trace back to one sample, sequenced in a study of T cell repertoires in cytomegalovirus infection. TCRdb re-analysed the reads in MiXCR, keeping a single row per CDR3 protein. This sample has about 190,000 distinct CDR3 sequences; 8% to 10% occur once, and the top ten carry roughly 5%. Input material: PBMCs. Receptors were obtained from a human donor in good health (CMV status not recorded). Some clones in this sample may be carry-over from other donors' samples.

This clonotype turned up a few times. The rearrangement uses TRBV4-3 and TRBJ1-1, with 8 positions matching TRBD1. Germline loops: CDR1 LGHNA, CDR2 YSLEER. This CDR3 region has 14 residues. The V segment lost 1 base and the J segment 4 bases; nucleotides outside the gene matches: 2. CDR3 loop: CASSQVTGVTEAFF. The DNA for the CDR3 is TGCGCCAGCAGCCAAGTGACAGGGGTCACTGAAGCTTTCTTT.

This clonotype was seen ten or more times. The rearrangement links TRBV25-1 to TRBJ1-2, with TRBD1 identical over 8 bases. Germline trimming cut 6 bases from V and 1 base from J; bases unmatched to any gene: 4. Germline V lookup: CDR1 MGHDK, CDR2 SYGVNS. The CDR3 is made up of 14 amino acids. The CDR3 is CASSEDRVNYGYTF. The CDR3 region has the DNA TGTGCCAGCAGCGAGGACAGGGTTAACTATGGCTACACCTTC.

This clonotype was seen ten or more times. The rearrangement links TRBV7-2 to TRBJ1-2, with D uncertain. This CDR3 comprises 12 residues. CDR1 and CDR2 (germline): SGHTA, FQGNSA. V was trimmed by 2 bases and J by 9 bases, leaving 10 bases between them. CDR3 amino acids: CASSLKGPRYTF. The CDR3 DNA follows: TGTGCCAGCAGCTTAAAGGGTCCACGCTACACCTTC.

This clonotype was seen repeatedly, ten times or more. The CDR3 here is CASSLMTGWDTQYF. As DNA, the CDR3 is TGTGCCAGCAGCTTAATGACAGGCTGGGATACGCAGTATTTT. The V call is TRBV7-9, the J call TRBJ2-3; tentative D call: TRBD1 (6 bases). The CDR3 length is 14 residues. Germline CDR1 is SEHNR and CDR2 is FQNEAQ (reference sequence). V was pared by 2 bases and J by 6 bases, with 12 bases between.

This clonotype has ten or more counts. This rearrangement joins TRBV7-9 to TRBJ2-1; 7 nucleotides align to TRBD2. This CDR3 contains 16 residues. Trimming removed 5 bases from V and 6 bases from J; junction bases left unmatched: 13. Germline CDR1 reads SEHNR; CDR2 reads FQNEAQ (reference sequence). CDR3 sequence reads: CASSLLPGLGGNEQFF. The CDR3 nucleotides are TGTGCCAGCAGCCTGCTCCCAGGACTAGGAGGCAATGAGCAGTTCTTC.

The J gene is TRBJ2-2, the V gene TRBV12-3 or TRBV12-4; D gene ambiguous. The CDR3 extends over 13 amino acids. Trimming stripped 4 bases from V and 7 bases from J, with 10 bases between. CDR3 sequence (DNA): TGTGCCAGCAGTTCTCAACCTGGCGGGGAGCTGTTTTTT. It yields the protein CASSSQPGGELFF.

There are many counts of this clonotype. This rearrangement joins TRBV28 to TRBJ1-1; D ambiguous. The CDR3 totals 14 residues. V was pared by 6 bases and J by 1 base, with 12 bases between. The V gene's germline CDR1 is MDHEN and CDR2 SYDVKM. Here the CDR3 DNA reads TGTGCCAGCAGCGCAAGCCGGCCGAACACTGAAGCTTTCTTT. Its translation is CASSASRPNTEAFF.

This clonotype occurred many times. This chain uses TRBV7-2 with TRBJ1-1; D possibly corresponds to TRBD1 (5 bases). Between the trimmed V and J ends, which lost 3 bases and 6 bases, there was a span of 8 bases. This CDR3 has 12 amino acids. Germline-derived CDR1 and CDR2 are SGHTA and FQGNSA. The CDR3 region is CASSFLGPEAFF. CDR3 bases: TGTGCCAGCAGCTTCCTGGGACCTGAAGCTTTCTTT.

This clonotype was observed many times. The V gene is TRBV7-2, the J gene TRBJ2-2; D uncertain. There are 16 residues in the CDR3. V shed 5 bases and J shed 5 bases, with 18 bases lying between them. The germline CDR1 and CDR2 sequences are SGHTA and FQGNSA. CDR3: CASSDQTHNPTGELFF. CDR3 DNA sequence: TGTGCCAGCAGCGACCAGACCCATAACCCTACCGGGGAGCTGTTTTTT.

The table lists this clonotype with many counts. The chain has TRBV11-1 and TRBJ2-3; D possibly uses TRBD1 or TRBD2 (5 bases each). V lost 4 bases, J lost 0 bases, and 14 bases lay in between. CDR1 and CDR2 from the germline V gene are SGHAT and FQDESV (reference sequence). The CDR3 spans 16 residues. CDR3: CASSSPGSLSTDTQYF. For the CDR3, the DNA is TGTGCCAGCAGCTCTCCAGGGAGTTTAAGCACAGATACGCAGTATTTT.

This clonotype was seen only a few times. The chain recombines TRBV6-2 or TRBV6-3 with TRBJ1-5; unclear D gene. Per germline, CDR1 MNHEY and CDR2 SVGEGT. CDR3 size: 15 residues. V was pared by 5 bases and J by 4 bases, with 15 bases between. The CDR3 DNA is TGTGCCAGCAGTCCTCCCGGGAATACTAATCAGCCCCAGCATTTT. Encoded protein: CASSPPGNTNQPQHF.

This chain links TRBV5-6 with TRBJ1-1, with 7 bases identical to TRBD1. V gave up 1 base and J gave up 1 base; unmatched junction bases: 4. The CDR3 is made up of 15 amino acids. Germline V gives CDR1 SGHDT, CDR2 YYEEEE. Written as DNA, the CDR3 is TGTGCCAGCAGCTTGCTTGGGACAGAGAACACTGAAGCTTTCTTT. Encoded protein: CASSLLGTENTEAFF.

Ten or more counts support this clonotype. The CDR3 DNA sequence: TGTGCCAGCAGTTCCATACGAGACCGAACTAACTATGGCTACACCTTC. Translating it yields CASSSIRDRTNYGYTF. This chain links TRBV28 with TRBJ1-2; no clear D. Looked up from germline, CDR1 is MDHEN and CDR2 is SYDVKM. The CDR3 is made up of 16 amino acids. V was pared by 4 bases and J by 0 bases, with 15 bases between.

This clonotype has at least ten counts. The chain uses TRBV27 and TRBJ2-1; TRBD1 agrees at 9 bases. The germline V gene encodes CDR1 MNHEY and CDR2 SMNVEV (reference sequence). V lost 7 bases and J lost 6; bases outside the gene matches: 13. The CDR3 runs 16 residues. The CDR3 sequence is CASTQLTGTGINEQFF. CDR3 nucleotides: TGTGCCAGCACCCAGCTCACCGGGACAGGGATCAATGAGCAGTTCTTC.

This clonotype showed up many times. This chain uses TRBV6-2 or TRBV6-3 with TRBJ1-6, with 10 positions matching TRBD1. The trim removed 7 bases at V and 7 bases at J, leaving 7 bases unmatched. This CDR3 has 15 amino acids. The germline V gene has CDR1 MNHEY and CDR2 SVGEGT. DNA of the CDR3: TGTGCCAGCACCACGGGACAGGGGTTAAATTCACCCCTCCACTTT. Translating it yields CASTTGQGLNSPLHF.

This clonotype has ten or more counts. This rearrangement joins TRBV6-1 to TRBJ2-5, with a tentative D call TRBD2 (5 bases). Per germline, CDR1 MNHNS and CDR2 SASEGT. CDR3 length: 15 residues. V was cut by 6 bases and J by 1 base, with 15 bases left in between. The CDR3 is CASSLFSGSQETQYF. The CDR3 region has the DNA TGTGCCAGCAGCCTATTTTCGGGGAGCCAAGAGACCCAGTACTTC.

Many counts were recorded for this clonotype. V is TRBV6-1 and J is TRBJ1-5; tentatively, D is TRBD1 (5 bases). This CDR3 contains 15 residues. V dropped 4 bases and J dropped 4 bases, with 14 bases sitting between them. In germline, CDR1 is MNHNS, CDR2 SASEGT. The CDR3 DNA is TGTGCCAGCAGTGCAGGGTCCACGGGGAATCAGCCCCAGCATTTT. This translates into CASSAGSTGNQPQHF.

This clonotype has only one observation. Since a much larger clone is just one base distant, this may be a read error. In DNA, the CDR3 is TGTGCCAGCACCCCACTGCGGGCCTCCTACGAGCAGTACTTC. The encoded protein is CASTPLRASYEQYF. The rearrangement joins TRBV7-9 to TRBJ2-7; a weak D match, TRBD2 (5 bases). In germline, CDR1 is SEHNR, CDR2 FQNEAQ (reference sequence). CDR3 length: 14 residues. V was pared by 7 bases and J by 0 bases, with 13 bases between.

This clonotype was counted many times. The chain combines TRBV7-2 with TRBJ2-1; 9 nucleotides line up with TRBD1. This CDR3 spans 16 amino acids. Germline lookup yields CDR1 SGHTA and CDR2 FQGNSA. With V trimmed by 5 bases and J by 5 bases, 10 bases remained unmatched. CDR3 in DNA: TGTGCCAGCAGCACGCACCCGGGACAGGGCCACAATGAGCAGTTCTTC. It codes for CASSTHPGQGHNEQFF.

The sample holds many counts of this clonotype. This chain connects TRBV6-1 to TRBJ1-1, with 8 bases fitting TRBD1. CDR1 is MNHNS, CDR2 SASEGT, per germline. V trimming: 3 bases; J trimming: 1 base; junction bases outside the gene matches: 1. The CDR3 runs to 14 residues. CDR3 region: CASSDQGANTEAFF. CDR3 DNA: TGTGCCAGCAGTGACCAGGGGGCGAACACTGAAGCTTTCTTT.

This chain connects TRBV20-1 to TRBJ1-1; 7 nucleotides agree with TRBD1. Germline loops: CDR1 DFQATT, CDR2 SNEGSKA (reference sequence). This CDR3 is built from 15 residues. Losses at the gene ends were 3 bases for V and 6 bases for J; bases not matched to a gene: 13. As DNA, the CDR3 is TGCAGTGCTAGCCCGACTAGGGGGCGAAGTTCTGAAGCTTTCTTT. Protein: CSASPTRGRSSEAFF.

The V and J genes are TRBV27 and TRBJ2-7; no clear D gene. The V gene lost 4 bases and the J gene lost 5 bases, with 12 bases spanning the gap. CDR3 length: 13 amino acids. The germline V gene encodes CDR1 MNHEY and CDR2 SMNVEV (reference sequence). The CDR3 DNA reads TGTGCCAGCAGTTCGCAGACCTTCGACGAGCAGTACTTC. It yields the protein CASSSQTFDEQYF.

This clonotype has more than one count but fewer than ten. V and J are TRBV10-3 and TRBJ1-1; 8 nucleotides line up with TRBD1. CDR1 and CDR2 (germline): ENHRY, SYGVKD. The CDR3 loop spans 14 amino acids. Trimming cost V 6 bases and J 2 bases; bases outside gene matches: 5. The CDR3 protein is CAISLQGGNTEAFF. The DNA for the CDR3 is TGTGCCATCAGCCTACAGGGGGGTAACACTGAAGCTTTCTTT.

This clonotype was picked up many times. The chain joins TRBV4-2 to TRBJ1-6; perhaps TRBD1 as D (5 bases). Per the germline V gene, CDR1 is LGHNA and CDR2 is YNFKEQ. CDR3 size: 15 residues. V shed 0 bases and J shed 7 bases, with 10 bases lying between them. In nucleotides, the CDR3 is TGTGCCAGCAGCCAAGAACAGGCGGGGAATTCACCCCTCCACTTT. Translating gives CASSQEQAGNSPLHF.

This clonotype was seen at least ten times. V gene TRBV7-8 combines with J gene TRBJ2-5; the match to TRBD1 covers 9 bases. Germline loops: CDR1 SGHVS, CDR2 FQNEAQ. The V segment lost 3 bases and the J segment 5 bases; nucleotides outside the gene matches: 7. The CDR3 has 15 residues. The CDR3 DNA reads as TGTGCCAGCAGCTTGCCCCAGGACAGGGGTGAGACCCAGTACTTC. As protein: CASSLPQDRGETQYF.

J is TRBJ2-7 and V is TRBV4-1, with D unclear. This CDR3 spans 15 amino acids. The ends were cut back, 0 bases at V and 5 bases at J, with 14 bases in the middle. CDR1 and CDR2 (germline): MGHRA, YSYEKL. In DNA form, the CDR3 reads TGCGCCAGCAGCCAAGAACTGGGAAAAAACCACGAGCAGTACTTC. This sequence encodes CASSQELGKNHEQYF.

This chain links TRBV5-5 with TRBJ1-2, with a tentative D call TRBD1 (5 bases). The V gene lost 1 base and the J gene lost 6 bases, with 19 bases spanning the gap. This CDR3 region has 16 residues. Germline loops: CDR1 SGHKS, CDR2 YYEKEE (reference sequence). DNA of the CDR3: TGTGCCAGCAGCTTGAGGTTGTTAGGGGATTGGAATGGCTACACCTTC. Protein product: CASSLRLLGDWNGYTF.

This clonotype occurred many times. CDR3 in amino acids: CASSYRGAGETQYF. The CDR3 DNA reads TGTGCCAGCAGCTACCGGGGTGCTGGGGAGACCCAGTACTTC. V gene TRBV7-2 combines with J gene TRBJ2-5, with D possibly TRBD2 on 5 matching bases. Germline CDR1 reads SGHTA; CDR2 reads FQGNSA. This CDR3 region has 14 residues. V shed 4 bases and J shed 5 bases, with 14 bases lying between them.

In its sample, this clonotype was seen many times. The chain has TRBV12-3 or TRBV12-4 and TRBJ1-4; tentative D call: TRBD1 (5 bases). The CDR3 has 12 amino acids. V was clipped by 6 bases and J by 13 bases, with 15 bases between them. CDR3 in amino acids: CASSPRDFGLFF. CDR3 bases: TGTGCCAGCAGCCCAAGGGACTTTGGACTGTTTTTT.

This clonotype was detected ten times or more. CDR3 residues: CASSGHRDYSYNEQFF. CDR3 nucleotides: TGTGCCAGCAGCGGCCACCGGGATTACTCCTACAATGAGCAGTTCTTC. The chain is built from TRBV28 and TRBJ2-1; possibly TRBD2 for D (5 bases). From germline, CDR1 is MDHEN and CDR2 SYDVKM. This CDR3 has 16 amino acids. V was trimmed by 6 bases and J by 0 bases, leaving 15 bases between them.

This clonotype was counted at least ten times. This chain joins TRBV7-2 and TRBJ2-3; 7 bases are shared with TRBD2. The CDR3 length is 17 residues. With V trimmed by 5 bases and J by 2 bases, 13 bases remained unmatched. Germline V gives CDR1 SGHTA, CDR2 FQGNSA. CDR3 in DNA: TGTGCCAGCAGCCTGCGTTTTTCGGGAGGCCCCACAGATACGCAGTATTTT. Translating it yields CASSLRFSGGPTDTQYF. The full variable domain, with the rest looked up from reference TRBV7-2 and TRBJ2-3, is GAGVSQSPSNKVTEKGKDVELRCDPISGHTALYWYRQSLGQGLEFLIYFQGNSAPDKSGLPSDRFSAERTGGSVSTLTIQRTQQEDSAVYLCASSLRFSGGPTDTQYFGPGTRLTVL.